The 8 T cell receptor beta chains in this list originate from one sample, sequenced in a study of CD8 T cells in ankylosing spondylitis (dated by TCRdb to 2016 to 2017). The method behind the library was 5' RACE. The sequencer listed for this sample is Illumina HiSeq 2500. In TCRdb, the public reads were trimmed at Q25 with fastp and aligned with MiXCR, with productive beta chains retained. Merged by CDR3 protein, the rows form single entries marked with the most common genes and DNA. A total of 150,000 to 200,000 distinct CDR3 sequences appear in this sample, roughly 10% of them only once. The ten largest make up about 29% of the sample. Material: blood, either unsorted or a sorted T cell fraction (not recorded which). Every receptor here comes from a male donor with ankylosing spondylitis or in good health (not recorded which).

This clonotype was counted between two and nine times. The rearrangement links TRBV6-1 to TRBJ1-1; no clear D. The V end lost 5 bases, the J end lost 5 bases, and 6 bases lay between the germline ends. Germline V gene sequence: CDR1 MNHNS, CDR2 SASEGT. This CDR3 comprises 11 residues. CDR3 sequence reads: CASSFRTEAFF. The CDR3 nucleotides read TGTGCCAGCAGTTTTAGAACTGAAGCTTTCTTT.

This clonotype was found many times. The chain combines TRBV20-1 with TRBJ2-7; TRBD1 matches 11 bases. CDR1 is DFQATT, CDR2 SNEGSKA, per germline (reference sequence). The V and J ends lost 1 base and 2 bases, in that order; junction bases with no gene match: 4. This CDR3 is built from 15 residues. CDR3 residues: CSARAGQGATYEQYF. CDR3 in DNA: TGCAGTGCTAGAGCTGGACAGGGGGCTACCTACGAGCAGTACTTC.

This clonotype was detected only a few times. The V and J genes are TRBV29-1 and TRBJ2-1; no clear D. This CDR3 has 16 amino acids. Germline assignment: CDR1 SQVTM and CDR2 ANQGSEA. Between the trimmed V and J ends, which lost 6 bases and 3 bases, there was a span of 21 bases. The chain's CDR3 is CSVFTRAKALYNEQFF. Written as DNA, the CDR3 is TGCAGCGTATTTACCCGGGCCAAGGCCCTCTACAATGAGCAGTTCTTC.

A few counts support this clonotype. The rearrangement uses TRBV3-1 and TRBJ2-7; 7 positions match TRBD1. Unmatched junction bases numbered 5, after V lost 3 bases and J lost 6 bases. The CDR3 extends over 13 amino acids. Per the germline V gene, CDR1 is LGHDT and CDR2 is YNNKEL (reference sequence). In DNA, the CDR3 is TGTGCCAGCAGCCAGGACAGGTCCCGCGAGCAGTACTTC. Translating it yields CASSQDRSREQYF.

This clonotype was recorded many times. The chain uses TRBV7-8 and TRBJ1-1, with no clear D. V shed 5 bases and J shed 10 bases, with 20 bases lying between them. The CDR3 contains 14 residues. In germline, CDR1 is SGHVS, CDR2 FQNEAQ. CDR3 sequence reads: CASSEAGRGSGAFF. The DNA for the CDR3 is TGTGCCAGCAGCGAGGCGGGTCGAGGGAGCGGAGCTTTCTTT.

This clonotype was seen a single time. This chain joins TRBV19 and TRBJ2-1; TRBD2 agrees at 11 bases. The CDR3 contains 18 residues. After removal of 4 bases from V and 4 bases from J, the junction contained 12 bases not matched to a gene. Germline V gene data show CDR1 as LNHDA and CDR2 as SQIVND (reference sequence). The CDR3 DNA reads as TGTGCCAGTAGTACACCCCTTAGCGGGGGGGCCCTATACAATGAGCAGTTCTTC. Its protein product is CASSTPLSGGALYNEQFF.

The rearrangement links TRBV7-2 to TRBJ2-7, with D possibly being TRBD1 (5 bases). The CDR3 is made up of 15 amino acids. The germline V gene encodes CDR1 SGHTA and CDR2 FQGNSA. V gave up 3 bases and J gave up 1 base, with 13 bases separating them. The CDR3 region is CASSLVVRESYEQYF. CDR3 nucleotide sequence: TGTGCCAGCAGCTTGGTAGTCAGGGAATCCTACGAGCAGTACTTC.

The chain combines TRBV30 with TRBJ1-2; TRBD1 might be the D (6 bases). Germline V gives CDR1 GTSNPN, CDR2 SVGIG (reference sequence). V was shortened by 4 bases and J by 7 bases, with 13 bases between the two germline ends. The CDR3 extends over 12 amino acids. CDR3 residues: CAWNRGDGGYTF. The DNA of the CDR3 is TGTGCCTGGAATAGGGGGGATGGTGGCTACACCTTC.